A single sample gave rise to the 2 T cell receptor beta chains below, sequenced in a study of T cells in Graves' hyperthyroidism and ophthalmopathy. TCR beta CDR3 sequences were amplified from RNA transcripts. First-round RT-PCR of the TCR CDR3 relied on the HTBI primer set. TCRdb passed the multiplex PCR reads through MiXCR, listing each CDR3 protein once. Of about 840,000 distinct CDR3 sequences listed, around 39% are singletons. Sequencing used blood. The receptors come from a man in his late teens or twenties with Graves' hyperthyroidism.

This clonotype was found a few times. J is TRBJ1-1 and V is TRBV5-1; D gene unclear. Germline CDR1 and CDR2: SGHRS and YFSETQ. CDR3 length: 14 amino acids. V dropped 1 base and J dropped 2 bases, with 9 bases sitting between them. For the CDR3, the DNA is TGCGCCAGCAGCTTGCGCTATCCCAACACTGAAGCTTTCTTT. The encoded protein is CASSLRYPNTEAFF.

This clonotype was seen at least ten times. V and J are TRBV24-1 and TRBJ1-5; 9 bases align to TRBD1. The trim removed 6 bases at V and 5 bases at J, leaving 1 base unmatched. Germline V CDR1 and CDR2: KGHDR, SFDVKD. The CDR3 is made up of 13 amino acids. The CDR3 DNA reads as TGTGCCACCAGTACAGGGGGCGATCAGCCCCAGCATTTT. This translates into CATSTGGDQPQHF.